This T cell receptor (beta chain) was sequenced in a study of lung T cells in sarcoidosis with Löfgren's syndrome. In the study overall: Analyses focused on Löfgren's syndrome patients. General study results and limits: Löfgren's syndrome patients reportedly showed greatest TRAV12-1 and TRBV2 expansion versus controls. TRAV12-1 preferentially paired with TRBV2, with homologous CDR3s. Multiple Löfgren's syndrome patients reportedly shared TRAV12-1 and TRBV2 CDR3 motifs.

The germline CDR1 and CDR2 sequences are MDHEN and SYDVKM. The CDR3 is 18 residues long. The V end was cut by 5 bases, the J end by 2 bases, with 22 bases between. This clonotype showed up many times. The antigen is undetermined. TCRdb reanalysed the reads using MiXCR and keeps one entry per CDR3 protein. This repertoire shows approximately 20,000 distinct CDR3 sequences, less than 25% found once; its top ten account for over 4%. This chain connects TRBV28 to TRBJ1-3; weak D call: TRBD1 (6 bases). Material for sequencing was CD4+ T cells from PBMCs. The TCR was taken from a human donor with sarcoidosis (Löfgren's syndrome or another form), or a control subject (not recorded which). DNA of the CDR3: TGTGCCAGCAGTCCGAGACGCCGGGACAATCATGCTGGAAACACCATATATTTT. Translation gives CASSPRRRDNHAGNTIYF.